Detailed here is one T cell receptor beta chain. The assay was immunoSEQ multiplex PCR, and TCRdb's table has in-frame clones only and misses some. The table includes approximately 49,000 clones, about 90% detected once. This sample was included in a study of T cell changes during pregnancy in multiple sclerosis. Germline V gene sequence: CDR1 SGHDT, CDR2 YYEEEE. Germline trimming cut 3 bases from V and 7 bases from J; bases unmatched to any gene: 2. CDR3 length: 14 amino acids. The source material was peripheral blood, sampled after pregnancy. The receptor was isolated from a female donor in good health, enrolled as a control in a pregnancy study. The chain has TRBV5-6 and TRBJ1-5, with 12 bases that match TRBD1. CDR3 in DNA: TGTGCCAGCAGCTCAGGGACAGGGGGCCAGCCCCAGCATTTT. Translation: CASSSGTGGQPQHF.